The clone carrying this T cell receptor (beta chain) was recorded at least ten times. Its specificity is not known. There were TCR beta CDR3 regions amplified from RNA transcripts. The primer set for the first-round RT-PCR of the TCR CDR3 was HTBI. Via MiXCR, TCRdb re-called the multiplex PCR reads, giving one row per CDR3 protein. The table shows hundreds of thousands of distinct CDR3 sequences, with 25% occurring only once. These data are taken from a study of T cells in Graves' hyperthyroidism and ophthalmopathy. The study's findings and limits: Blood also showed most of the thyroid clonotypes that were expanded above 0.001. Ophthalmopathy prediction by the model preceded onset by a median about 6.8 months. A 13 V-J model separated ophthalmopathy from stable hyperthyroidism.

The PBMCs were sourced from fresh peripheral blood (more than 8.5 ml). The origin of this receptor is a man aged 40-55 years with Graves' hyperthyroidism that later progressed to Graves' ophthalmopathy. Sequenced sample: blood.

This chain's CDR3 is CASNRYLPQHF. CDR3 DNA sequence: TGTGCCAGCAACCGGTATTTACCCCAGCATTTT. This sequence joins TRBV6-1 and TRBJ1-5; D unresolved. The length of the CDR3 is 11 residues. Germline CDR1 reads MNHNS; CDR2 reads SASEGT. Trimming shortened V by 7 bases and J by 10 bases, and 11 bases separated the two germline ends.